The next 25 T cell receptor beta chains were all read from a single sample in a study of blood T cell repertoires in COVID-19. Profiled with immunoSEQ multiplex PCR; TCRdb holds only in-frame clones, not every one. The sample has under 50,000 clones; about 88% are singletons. The sequencing sample was made of peripheral blood. The receptors here all came from a man aged 65 to 85 with active COVID-19.

The chain has TRBV9 and TRBJ2-1, with 7 positions matching TRBD2. The germline CDR1 and CDR2 sequences are SGDLS and YYNGEE. With V trimmed by 0 bases and J by 7 bases, 13 bases remained unmatched. This CDR3 contains 17 residues. The CDR3 sequence: CASSVGVAGQEGNEQFF. The CDR3 DNA follows: TGTGCCAGCAGCGTAGGGGTAGCGGGCCAAGAGGGGAATGAGCAGTTCTTC.

This rearrangement joins TRBV20-1 to TRBJ1-2; D gene unclear. CDR1 DFQATT and CDR2 SNEGSKA come from the germline V gene (reference sequence). The V and J ends lost 3 bases and 8 bases respectively, with 16 bases between them. CDR3 length equals 13 residues. The CDR3 spells CSASHQALRGYTF. CDR3 coding DNA: TGCAGTGCTAGTCACCAGGCCCTCCGGGGCTACACCTTC.

The chain employs TRBV5-4 and TRBJ2-1; 11 bases are shared with TRBD2. V shed 5 bases and J 2 bases; nucleotides not matched to a gene: 3. Per the germline V gene, CDR1 is SGHNT and CDR2 is YYREEE (reference sequence). This CDR3 is 15 amino acids long. Written as DNA, the CDR3 is TGTGCCAGCAGATTAGCGGGGGGGCCCTACAATGAGCAGTTCTTC. Translated: CASRLAGGPYNEQFF.

This clone was observed a few times. CDR3 in amino acids: CAWSRRERSYEQYF. The CDR3 DNA follows: TGTGCCTGGAGTAGGCGGGAGCGCTCCTACGAGCAGTACTTC. V is TRBV30 and J is TRBJ2-7, with 7 bases aligning to TRBD2. Germline lookup yields CDR1 GTSNPN and CDR2 SVGIG (reference sequence). This CDR3 is built from 14 residues. The trim removed 2 bases at V and 0 bases at J, leaving 4 bases unmatched.

This chain connects TRBV3-1 (or the pseudogene TRBV3-2) to TRBJ2-7; TRBD2 matches at 7 bases. There are 13 residues in the CDR3. Trimming cost V 1 base and J 5 bases; bases outside gene matches: 2. CDR1 and CDR2 (germline): LGHDT, YNNKEL (reference sequence). CDR3 DNA sequence: TGTGCCAGCAGCCAAGTTCGGGGGGACGAGCAGTACTTC. Amino acid sequence: CASSQVRGDEQYF.

CDR3 sequence (DNA): TGCAGTCACAGGGTGCACACCGGGGAGCTGTTTTTT. Its protein product is CSHRVHTGELFF. J is TRBJ2-2 and V is TRBV29-1, with D maybe TRBD1 (6 bases). In germline, CDR1 is SQVTM, CDR2 ANQGSEA. This CDR3 is built from 12 residues.

The chain links TRBV4-2 to TRBJ1-5; perhaps TRBD1 as D (6 bases). CDR1 and CDR2 (germline): LGHNA, YNFKEQ. V lost 1 base and J 7 bases, leaving 20 bases between the germline ends. This CDR3 region has 17 residues. The CDR3 DNA sequence: TGTGCCAGCAGCCAAGTGGTTTCGGGCAGGGGTGGACAGCCCCAGCATTTT. This gives the protein CASSQVVSGRGGQPQHF.

The chain is built from TRBV6-1 and TRBJ2-2, with a tentative D call TRBD1 (5 bases). The V and J ends lost 3 bases and 4 bases respectively, with 9 bases between them. Looked up from germline, CDR1 is MNHNS and CDR2 is SASEGT. The CDR3 is made up of 14 amino acids. The CDR3 protein is CASSDQGLTGELFF. CDR3 coding DNA: TGTGCCAGCAGTGACCAGGGCCTCACCGGGGAGCTGTTTTTT.

V gene TRBV20-1 combines with J gene TRBJ2-5; TRBD2 might be the D (6 bases). This CDR3 has 14 amino acids. Germline V lookup: CDR1 DFQATT, CDR2 SNEGSKA (reference sequence). The V end was cut by 3 bases, the J end by 7 bases, with 18 bases between. CDR3 amino acids: CSASTGGSLRTQYF. DNA for the CDR3: TGCAGTGCTAGTACCGGGGGATCCTTACGGACCCAGTACTTC.

The chain is built from TRBV18 and TRBJ2-3; TRBD2 matches at 9 bases. The trim removed 1 base at V and 1 base at J, leaving 3 bases unmatched. This CDR3 is built from 16 residues. CDR1 and CDR2 (germline): KGHSH, LQKENI. CDR3 amino acids: CASSPRASGGTDTQYF. The CDR3 region has the DNA TGTGCCAGCTCACCACGGGCTAGCGGGGGCACAGATACGCAGTATTTT.

CDR3: CASSGRQGTYEQYF. The CDR3 region has the DNA TGTGCCAGCAGTGGACGACAGGGGACCTACGAGCAGTACTTC. J is TRBJ2-7 and V is TRBV27; 8 bases align to TRBD1. Germline V CDR1 and CDR2: MNHEY, SMNVEV (reference sequence). After removal of 5 bases from V and 2 bases from J, the junction contained 5 bases not matched to a gene. There are 14 residues in the CDR3.

The chain is built from TRBV7-8 and TRBJ1-5; 8 nucleotides agree with TRBD1. Per the germline V gene, CDR1 is SGHVS and CDR2 is FQNEAQ. The length of the CDR3 is 17 residues. The V segment lost 4 bases and the J segment 0 bases; nucleotides outside the gene matches: 8. CDR3 residues: CASSSIWTGLSNQPQHF. The CDR3 nucleotides are TGTGCCAGCAGCTCGATATGGACAGGGCTTAGCAATCAGCCCCAGCATTTT.

This chain connects TRBV19 to TRBJ2-1; 8 bases agree with TRBD2. This CDR3 has 18 amino acids. V was pared by 0 bases and J by 9 bases, with 16 bases of the junction left unmatched. CDR1 is LNHDA, CDR2 SQIVND, per germline (reference sequence). The CDR3 protein is CASSIERTGLAEFGEQFF. The CDR3 nucleotides are TGTGCCAGTAGTATAGAGAGGACTGGACTAGCTGAGTTCGGTGAGCAGTTCTTC.

This clone was seen just once. The V gene is TRBV28, the J gene TRBJ2-7; tentative D call: TRBD1 (5 bases). The CDR3 consists of 13 residues. V lost 8 bases, J lost 5 bases, and 16 bases lay in between. Germline V gene data show CDR1 as MDHEN and CDR2 as SYDVKM. The CDR3 region has the DNA TGTGCCAGCCAGGGCAACAGGATGCACGAGCAGTACTTC. This gives the protein CASQGNRMHEQYF.

About this clone itself: The germline gene is not matched at one end of the junction; a read error may be the cause. The chain uses TRBV7-6 and TRBJ2-1, with 8 positions matching TRBD2. The CDR3 is 18 amino acids. Germline V gene data show CDR1 as SGHVS and CDR2 as FNYEAQ. The CDR3, as DNA: TGTGCCAGCAGCCTACTTAGCGAATCGGGAGGGCGTTACAGTGAGCAGTTCTTC. Its protein product is CASSLLSESGGRYSEQFF.

The chain joins TRBV24-1 to TRBJ2-3; D perhaps matches TRBD2 (6 bases). V was clipped by 9 bases and J by 6 bases, with 15 bases between them. This CDR3 comprises 13 residues. The germline V gene encodes CDR1 KGHDR and CDR2 SFDVKD. DNA of the CDR3: TGTGCCACCTCGGGACTGGGGATGGATACGCAGTATTTT. Translation gives CATSGLGMDTQYF.

This chain links TRBV23-1 with TRBJ1-2; D gene ambiguous. TRBV23-1 is treated as an ORF (open reading frame) with a function not yet certain. CDR3 length: 16 amino acids. V lost 7 bases, J lost 0 bases, and 18 bases lay in between. This chain's CDR3 is CASTRRVTRANYGYTF. The CDR3 region has the DNA TGCGCCAGCACCCGACGAGTGACAAGAGCTAACTATGGCTACACCTTC.

J is TRBJ1-2 and V is TRBV6-1, with 8 bases identical to TRBD1. Germline V gene sequence: CDR1 MNHNS, CDR2 SASEGT. The V and J ends lost 3 bases and 7 bases, in that order; junction bases with no gene match: 10. There are 15 residues in the CDR3. CDR3 nucleotide sequence: TGTGCCAGCAGTGACCCAGGGGGCTCGTTTAGTGGCTACACCTTC. Its translation: CASSDPGGSFSGYTF.

The rearrangement uses TRBV28 and TRBJ2-7, with 10 bases fitting TRBD1. CDR3 length equals 15 residues. Germline assignment: CDR1 MDHEN and CDR2 SYDVKM. J gave up 6 bases and V 6 bases, and 11 bases lay outside the gene matches. The CDR3 spells CASRSWDRGVGEQYF. Written as DNA, the CDR3 is TGTGCCAGCAGATCCTGGGACAGGGGCGTGGGCGAGCAGTACTTC.

The genes are TRBV18 and TRBJ1-4, with 7 bases lining up with TRBD1. CDR3 length equals 16 residues. Germline V gene data show CDR1 as KGHSH and CDR2 as LQKENI. J lost 0 bases, V lost 3 bases, and 4 bases had no gene match. DNA for the CDR3: TGTGCCAGCTCACCGGACAGGCGGACAACTAATGAAAAACTGTTTTTT. Amino acids: CASSPDRRTTNEKLFF.

This clone was picked up one time. V usage is TRBV2 and J usage is TRBJ2-7, with 9 bases matching TRBD2. V dropped 6 bases and J dropped 2; count of bases not matched to a gene: 8. Germline CDR1 and CDR2: SNHLY and FYNNEI. The length of the CDR3 is 15 residues. The CDR3 region is CASRRESGGPYEQYF. Here the CDR3 DNA reads TGTGCCAGCAGAAGGGAGAGCGGGGGGCCCTACGAGCAGTACTTC.

The rearrangement joins TRBV19 to TRBJ2-2; possibly TRBD1 for D (5 bases). CDR3 length: 14 amino acids. V was shortened by 8 bases and J by 1 base, with 11 bases between the two germline ends. The germline CDR1 and CDR2 sequences are LNHDA and SQIVND (reference sequence). The CDR3 nucleotides are TGTGCCAGTTCAGAAGGGGTGAACACCGGGGAGCTGTTTTTT. Translation gives CASSEGVNTGELFF.

The V and J genes are TRBV20-1 and TRBJ1-2; no clear D gene. The CDR3 is 11 amino acids. CDR1 and CDR2 (germline): DFQATT, SNEGSKA (reference sequence). V was shortened by 6 bases and J by 5 bases, with 10 bases between the two germline ends. CDR3 residues: CSALNRYGYTF. The CDR3 nucleotides are TGCAGTGCCCTAAACAGATATGGCTACACCTTC.

The V and J genes are TRBV30 and TRBJ2-2; tentative D call: TRBD2 (6 bases). The CDR3 runs to 12 residues. Trimming left V 2 bases short and J 6 bases short, with 7 bases between. Germline loops: CDR1 GTSNPN, CDR2 SVGIG (reference sequence). CDR3 protein: CAWSRDSGELFF. Here the CDR3 DNA reads TGTGCCTGGAGTCGGGACTCCGGGGAGCTGTTTTTT.

This clone was counted only a few times. The chain is built from TRBV7-9 and TRBJ1-5, with a possible D match to TRBD1 (6 bases). Per germline, CDR1 SEHNR and CDR2 FQNEAQ (reference sequence). Trimming removed 5 bases at V and 6 bases at J, with 11 bases between. CDR3 length: 13 residues. CDR3 nucleotide sequence: TGTGCCAGCAGCCTGACACAGGGTCAGCCCCAGCATTTT. Translated, it gives CASSLTQGQPQHF.